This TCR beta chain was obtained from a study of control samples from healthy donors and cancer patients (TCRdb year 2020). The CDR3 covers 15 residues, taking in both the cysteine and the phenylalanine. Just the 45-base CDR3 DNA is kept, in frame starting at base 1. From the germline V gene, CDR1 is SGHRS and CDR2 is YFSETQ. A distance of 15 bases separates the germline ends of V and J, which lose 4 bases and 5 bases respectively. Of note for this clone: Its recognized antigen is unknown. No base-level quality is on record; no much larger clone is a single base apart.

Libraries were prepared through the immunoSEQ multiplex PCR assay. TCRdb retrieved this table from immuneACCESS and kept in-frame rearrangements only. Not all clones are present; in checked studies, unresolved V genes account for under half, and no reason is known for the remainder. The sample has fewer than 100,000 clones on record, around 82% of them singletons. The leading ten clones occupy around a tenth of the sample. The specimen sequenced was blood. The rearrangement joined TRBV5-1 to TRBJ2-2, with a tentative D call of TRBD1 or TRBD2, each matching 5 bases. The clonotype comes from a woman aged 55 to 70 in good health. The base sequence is TGCGCCAGCAGCCTCCGGGGCCGGGGTACCGGGGAGCTGTTTTTT. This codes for CASSLRGRGTGELFF.